The present entry profiles one T cell receptor beta chain with its context. This entry comes from a study of tumour-infiltrating T cells in Burkitt lymphoma. Study details: Survival, overall and progression-free, tracked with productive clonality.

Clones were read by immunoSEQ multiplex PCR, and TCRdb kept only the in-frame ones, dropping some. The data hold 4,900 or so clones, with roughly 10% observed a single time. Germline lookup yields CDR1 MGHDK and CDR2 SYGVNS. Trimming took off 2 bases at V and 6 bases at J, with 11 bases between the two ends. This CDR3 spans 14 amino acids. The sequence was collected from a human donor with diffuse large B-cell lymphoma. The specimen was tumor tissue. The V call is TRBV25-1, the J call TRBJ2-1, with D possibly TRBD2 on 5 matching bases. CDR3 sequence reads: CASSEPSGSNEQFF. In DNA, the CDR3 is TGTGCCAGCAGTGAACCGTCGGGGTCCAATGAGCAGTTCTTC.